Listed here are 18 T cell receptor beta chains from one sample, sequenced in a study of blood T cell repertoires in COVID-19 (TCRdb year 2020). Library preparation employed the immunoSEQ multiplex PCR assay. Entries here come from immuneACCESS through TCRdb and include only in-frame sequences with V and J called. Some clones fail to appear in such tables; in the studies checked, an unresolved V gene covers under half of the shortfall, and the cause of the remainder is unknown. The sample has 60,000 to 85,000 clones on record, around 85% of them singletons. Together, the top ten hold about 12% of the sample. Sequencing was done on a sample of peripheral blood. The origin of the receptors is a human donor in a cohort sampled during active COVID-19.

This clone turned up a few times. V is TRBV19 and J is TRBJ2-3; D ambiguous. The CDR3 has 15 residues. Between the trimmed V and J ends, which lost 4 bases and 2 bases, there was a span of 13 bases. The germline V gene encodes CDR1 LNHDA and CDR2 SQIVND (reference sequence). CDR3 coding DNA: TGTGCCAGTAGTAACGTCGAGGCGGACACAGATACGCAGTATTTT. Amino acids: CASSNVEADTDTQYF. Filled out from reference TRBV19 and TRBJ2-3, the complete variable domain reads DGGITQSPKYLFRKEGQNVTLSCEQNLNHDAMYWYRQDPGQGLRLIYYSQIVNDFQKGDIAEGYSVSREKKESFPLTVTSAQKNPTAFYLCASSNVEADTDTQYFGPGTRLTVL.

The chain links TRBV5-1 to TRBJ1-2, with 10 bases that match TRBD1. The CDR3 has 14 residues. Per germline, CDR1 SGHRS and CDR2 YFSETQ. The V and J ends lost 4 bases and 2 bases, in that order; junction bases with no gene match: 2. This CDR3 reads CASSQGQGNYGYTF. The CDR3 region has the DNA TGCGCCAGCAGCCAGGGACAGGGGAACTATGGCTACACCTTC.

V and J are TRBV18 and TRBJ1-3; the match to TRBD1 covers 11 bases. CDR3 length: 18 amino acids. Trimming took 6 bases from V and 0 from J; bases not matched to a gene: 10. Germline CDR1 and CDR2: KGHSH and LQKENI. CDR3 in DNA: TGTGCCAGCTCGGAGGGACAGGGGGAAGTCCCCTCTGGAAACACCATATATTTT. Encoded protein: CASSEGQGEVPSGNTIYF.

The chain couples TRBV27 to TRBJ2-7; D possibly corresponds to TRBD2 (7 bases). The CDR3 loop spans 15 amino acids. CDR1 is MNHEY, CDR2 SMNVEV, per germline (reference sequence). Trimming took off 4 bases at V and 2 bases at J, with 15 bases between the two ends. The CDR3 region has the DNA TGTGCCAGCAGTTGGGGGGGGGCCTCTACCTACGAGCAGTACTTC. As protein: CASSWGGASTYEQYF.

V is TRBV7-2 and J is TRBJ1-6, with D possibly being TRBD1 (6 bases). V was clipped by 5 bases and J by 7 bases, with 12 bases between them. This CDR3 spans 14 amino acids. CDR1 is SGHTA and CDR2 is FQGNSA in the germline V gene. The CDR3 here is CASSGVGANSPLHF. For the CDR3, the DNA is TGTGCCAGCAGCGGGGTGGGGGCCAATTCACCCCTCCACTTT.

The chain employs TRBV3-1 (or the pseudogene TRBV3-2) and TRBJ2-7; 11 bases align to TRBD2. This CDR3 is 15 amino acids long. V was clipped by 4 bases and J by 3 bases; unmatched bases: 5. The germline V gene encodes CDR1 LGHDT and CDR2 YNNKEL (reference sequence). The CDR3 region has the DNA TGTGCCAGCAGCCCGCCGGGACTAGCGGACTACGAGCAGTACTTC. It encodes CASSPPGLADYEQYF.

The chain links TRBV9 to TRBJ2-5, with 9 nucleotides matching TRBD1. Losses at the gene ends were 4 bases for V and 2 bases for J; bases not matched to a gene: 6. The V gene's germline CDR1 is SGDLS and CDR2 YYNGEE. The CDR3 totals 15 residues. CDR3 sequence: CASSSRDRVQETQYF. The CDR3 DNA sequence: TGTGCCAGCAGCTCTCGGGACAGGGTACAAGAGACCCAGTACTTC.

In this sample, this clone turned up a few times. J is TRBJ2-2 and V is TRBV29-1; 7 positions agree with TRBD1. This CDR3 contains 13 residues. J was trimmed by 4 bases and V by 7 bases; bases with no gene match: 6. From germline, CDR1 is SQVTM and CDR2 ANQGSEA. CDR3 coding DNA: TGCAGCGCTGGAACAGGGGTCACCGGGGAGCTGTTTTTT. Translating it yields CSAGTGVTGELFF.

The J gene is TRBJ1-6, the V gene TRBV10-2, with 8 bases aligning to TRBD1. The J segment lost 10 bases and the V segment lost 5 bases, leaving 7 bases of the junction unmatched. Germline values: CDR1 WSHSY, CDR2 SAAADI. CDR3 length: 14 amino acids. Here the CDR3 DNA reads TGCGCCAGCAGTCCGGGACAGGAGGACTCACCCCTCCACTTT. This codes for CASSPGQEDSPLHF.

CDR3 residues: CASSLGTTSGESSYEQYF. CDR3 nucleotides: TGTGCCAGCAGCTTAGGGACTACTAGCGGGGAAAGCTCCTACGAGCAGTACTTC. V and J are TRBV7-2 and TRBJ2-7; TRBD2 aligns across 10 bases. V trimming: 1 base; J trimming: 0 bases; junction bases outside the gene matches: 9. Germline-derived CDR1 and CDR2 are SGHTA and FQGNSA. The CDR3 runs to 18 residues.

This clone showed up just once. The chain employs TRBV11-2 and TRBJ2-7; 7 nucleotides agree with TRBD1. The CDR3 runs 15 residues. Germline CDR1 SGHAT, CDR2 FQNNGV. The J segment lost 4 bases and the V segment lost 3 bases, leaving 9 bases of the junction unmatched. CDR3 coding DNA: TGTGCCAGCAGCTTGATGAGGGGGCTTGTTTACGAGCAGTACTTC. This sequence encodes CASSLMRGLVYEQYF.

CDR3 protein: CASSFWGVQETQYF. The CDR3 DNA reads as TGTGCCAGCAGTTTTTGGGGGGTTCAAGAGACCCAGTACTTC. The chain links TRBV27 to TRBJ2-5, with a tentative D call TRBD2 (6 bases). Germline CDR1 MNHEY, CDR2 SMNVEV (reference sequence). V lost 3 bases and J lost 2, with 10 bases in between. The CDR3 totals 14 residues.

The gene calls are TRBV6-5 and TRBJ2-7; 9 bases line up with TRBD2. V was pared by 6 bases and J by 1 base, with 7 bases of the junction left unmatched. The CDR3 spans 15 residues. Germline V lookup: CDR1 MNHEY, CDR2 SVGAGI. Here the CDR3 reads CASSRTAGGSYEQYF. CDR3 coding DNA: TGTGCCAGCAGCCGGACCGCGGGGGGGTCCTACGAGCAGTACTTC.

The genes are TRBV28 and TRBJ2-7; D remains ambiguous. The V and J ends lost 3 bases and 2 bases respectively, with 8 bases between them. Per the germline V gene, CDR1 is MDHEN and CDR2 is SYDVKM. CDR3 length: 13 residues. The chain's CDR3 is CASSLGMTYEQYF. In DNA form, the CDR3 reads TGTGCCAGCAGTTTGGGCATGACCTACGAGCAGTACTTC.

J is TRBJ2-7 and V is TRBV2, with TRBD1 identical over 10 bases. J was trimmed by 4 bases and V by 8 bases; bases with no gene match: 11. CDR3 length: 15 amino acids. Germline CDR1 is SNHLY and CDR2 is FYNNEI. CDR3 nucleotide sequence: TGTGCCAGCTTATGGGGACAGGGGATTTTTTACGAGCAGTACTTC. This sequence encodes CASLWGQGIFYEQYF.

This rearrangement joins TRBV18 to TRBJ1-1; no clear D gene. Germline-derived CDR1 and CDR2 are KGHSH and LQKENI. The V and J ends lost 0 bases and 0 bases respectively, with 5 bases between them. The CDR3 loop spans 14 amino acids. CDR3 sequence: CASSPPSVNTEAFF. The CDR3 coding sequence is TGTGCCAGCTCACCACCCTCAGTGAACACTGAAGCTTTCTTT.

The chain joins TRBV3-1 (or the pseudogene TRBV3-2) to TRBJ2-7; 7 bases fit TRBD1. Germline-derived CDR1 and CDR2 are LGHDT and YNNKEL (reference sequence). The CDR3 length is 13 residues. The J segment lost 7 bases and the V segment lost 6 bases, leaving 9 bases of the junction unmatched. Written as DNA, the CDR3 is TGTGCCAGCAGACCACAGGGGTCCCAGGAGCAGTACTTC. Protein: CASRPQGSQEQYF.

The gene calls are TRBV6-5 and TRBJ2-5, with D possibly TRBD1 on 6 matching bases. The CDR3 contains 15 residues. Per germline, CDR1 MNHEY and CDR2 SVGAGI. Between the trimmed V and J ends, which lost 2 bases and 5 bases, there was a span of 15 bases. The CDR3: CASSYTSWGRETQYF. The DNA for the CDR3 is TGTGCCAGCAGTTACACTTCATGGGGGCGGGAGACCCAGTACTTC.